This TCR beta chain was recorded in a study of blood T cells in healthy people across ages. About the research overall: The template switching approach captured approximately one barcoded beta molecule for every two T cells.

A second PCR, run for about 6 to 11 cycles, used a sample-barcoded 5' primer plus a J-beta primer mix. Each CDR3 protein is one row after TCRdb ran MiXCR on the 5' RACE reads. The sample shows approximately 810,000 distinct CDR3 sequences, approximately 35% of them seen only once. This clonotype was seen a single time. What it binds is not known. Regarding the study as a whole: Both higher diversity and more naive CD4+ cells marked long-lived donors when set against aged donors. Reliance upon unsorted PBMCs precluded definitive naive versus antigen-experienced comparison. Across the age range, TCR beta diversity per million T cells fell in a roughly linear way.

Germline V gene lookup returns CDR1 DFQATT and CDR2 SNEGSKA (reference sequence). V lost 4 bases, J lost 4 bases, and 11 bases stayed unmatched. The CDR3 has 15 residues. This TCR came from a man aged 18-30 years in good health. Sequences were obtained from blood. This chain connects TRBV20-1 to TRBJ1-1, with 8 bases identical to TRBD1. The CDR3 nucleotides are TGCAGTGCTAATCCGACGCAGGGGGCGGCCACTGAAGCTTTCTTT. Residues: CSANPTQGAATEAFF.